The subject of this entry is one TCR beta chain. This sample stems from a study of blood T cell repertoires in COVID-19. Study information: Samples taken during acute and convalescent COVID-19 were collected in the United States, Italy and Spain. Sample material is recorded as cDNA or gDNA derived from T cells, B-cell-depleted T cells, or PBMCs.

In the source study's methods: Estimated nucleated cell counts came from reference gene primer amplification. Assay used: immunoSEQ multiplex PCR; TCRdb lists only in-frame clones, some missing. V, J and clone size are taken as reported in that table, and D and trimming were inferred from the DNA itself. The sample lists about 61,000 clones; roughly 90% were seen once. Germline V gives CDR1 MNHNY, CDR2 SVGAGI (reference sequence). Trimming stripped 0 bases from V and 3 bases from J, with 12 bases between. There are 15 residues in the CDR3. V gene TRBV6-6 combines with J gene TRBJ2-7; D possibly corresponds to TRBD1 (5 bases). The sequenced material came from peripheral blood. The clonotype originates from a woman in her forties or fifties with active or convalescent COVID-19. The chain's CDR3 is CASSYSKVRDYEQYF. For the CDR3, the DNA is TGTGCCAGCAGTTACTCGAAGGTCAGGGACTACGAGCAGTACTTC.